This T cell receptor (beta chain) was found in a study of beta chain features in type 1 diabetes. The sequenced template was cDNA made from the entire isolated RNA. Sequenced by immunoSEQ multiplex PCR; TCRdb stores in-frame clones only, minus some. This sample has about 340,000 clones, with roughly 12% found just once. Study conclusions and caveats: Sequencing used cDNA, and cells with high TCR expression could therefore be over-represented. Across all four CD4+ subsets, people with type 1 diabetes showed modestly shorter TCRB CDR3s. In these data, an HLA type influence on TCRB rearrangement remained unresolved. Lower insertion and higher deletion counts appeared at VDJ junctions in type 1 diabetes patients.

CDR1 is LNHDA and CDR2 is SQIVND in the germline V gene (reference sequence). The ends were cut back, 4 bases at V and 1 base at J, with 20 bases in the middle. CDR3 length: 18 residues. This clone turned up a few times. Its target is unknown. Sequencing was carried out using naive CD4+ T cells from blood. The origin of this receptor is a woman under 30 with type 1 diabetes. The chain combines TRBV19 with TRBJ2-1, with D maybe TRBD2 (5 bases). CDR3 region: CASSSALTRRQSYNEQFF. CDR3 nucleotide sequence: TGTGCCAGTAGTAGCGCCCTTACTAGGAGGCAATCCTACAATGAGCAGTTCTTC.